This T cell receptor (beta chain) was sequenced in a study of blood T cell repertoires in COVID-19. Sequenced by immunoSEQ multiplex PCR; TCRdb stores in-frame clones only, minus some. Of some 250,000 clones in the sample, over 70% were seen once. Between the trimmed V and J ends, which lost 0 bases and 4 bases, there was a span of 6 bases. The CDR3 contains 13 residues. Germline CDR1 MNHEY, CDR2 SVGAGI. The chain combines TRBV6-5 with TRBJ1-1; D not resolved. The clonotype originates from a woman older than 75 with acute or convalescent COVID-19. The sample comprised peripheral blood. The CDR3 here is CASSYSRATEAFF. In DNA, the CDR3 is TGTGCCAGCAGTTACTCGAGGGCCACTGAAGCTTTCTTT.